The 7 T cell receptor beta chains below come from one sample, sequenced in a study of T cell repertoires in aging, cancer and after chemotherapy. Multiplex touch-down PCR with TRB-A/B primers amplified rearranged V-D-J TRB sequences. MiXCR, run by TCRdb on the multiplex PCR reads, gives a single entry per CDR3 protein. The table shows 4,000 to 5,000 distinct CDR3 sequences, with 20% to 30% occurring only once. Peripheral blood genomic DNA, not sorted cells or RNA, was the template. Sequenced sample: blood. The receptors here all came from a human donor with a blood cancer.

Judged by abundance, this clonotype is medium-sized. CDR3 DNA sequence: TGTGCCTGGAGTACGGGGAGCACAGATACGCAGTATTTT. It translates to CAWSTGSTDTQYF. This chain connects TRBV30 to TRBJ2-3, with a tentative D call TRBD2 (5 bases). The V end was cut by 2 bases, the J end by 0 bases, with 6 bases between. Per germline, CDR1 GTSNPN and CDR2 SVGIG (reference sequence). The length of the CDR3 is 13 residues. Using reference TRBV30 and TRBJ2-3 for the parts outside the CDR3, the full variable domain is SQTIHQWPATLVQPVGSPLSLECTVEGTSNPNLYWYRQAAGRGLQLLFYSVGIGQISSEVPQNLSASRPQDRQFILSSKKLLLSDSGFYLCAWSTGSTDTQYFGPGTRLTVL.

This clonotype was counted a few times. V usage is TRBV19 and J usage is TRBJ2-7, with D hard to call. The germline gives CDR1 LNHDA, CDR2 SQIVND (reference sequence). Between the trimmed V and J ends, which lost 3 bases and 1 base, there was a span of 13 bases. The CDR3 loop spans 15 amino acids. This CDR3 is CASSMAGTSSYEQYF. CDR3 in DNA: TGTGCCAGTAGTATGGCCGGAACGAGTTCCTACGAGCAGTACTTC.

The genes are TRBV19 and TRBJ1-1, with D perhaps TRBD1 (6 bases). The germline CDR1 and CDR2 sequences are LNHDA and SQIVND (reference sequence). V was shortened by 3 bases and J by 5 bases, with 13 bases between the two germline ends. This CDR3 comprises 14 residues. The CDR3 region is CASSIGDKRTEAFF. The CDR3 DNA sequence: TGTGCCAGTAGTATCGGGGACAAAAGGACTGAAGCTTTCTTT.

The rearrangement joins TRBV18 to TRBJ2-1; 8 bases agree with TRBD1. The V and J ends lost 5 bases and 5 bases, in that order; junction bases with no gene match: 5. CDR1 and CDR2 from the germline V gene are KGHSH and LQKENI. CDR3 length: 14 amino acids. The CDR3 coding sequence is TGTGCCAGCTCAGGACAGGGCCGAAACAATGAGCAGTTCTTC. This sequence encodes CASSGQGRNNEQFF.

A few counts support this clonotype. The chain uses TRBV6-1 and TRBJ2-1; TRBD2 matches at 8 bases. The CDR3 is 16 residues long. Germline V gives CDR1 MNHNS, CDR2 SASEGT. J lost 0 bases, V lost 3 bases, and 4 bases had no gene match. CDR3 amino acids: CASSDESGGSYNEQFF. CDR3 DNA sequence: TGTGCCAGCAGTGACGAGAGCGGGGGCTCCTACAATGAGCAGTTCTTC.

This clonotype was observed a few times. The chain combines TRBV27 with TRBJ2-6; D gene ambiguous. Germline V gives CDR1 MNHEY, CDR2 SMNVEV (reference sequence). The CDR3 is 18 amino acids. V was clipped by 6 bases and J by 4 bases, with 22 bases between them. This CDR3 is CASSLGLFFGSGANVLTF. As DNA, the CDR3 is TGTGCCAGCAGCTTAGGTCTTTTTTTCGGGTCCGGGGCCAACGTCCTGACTTTC.

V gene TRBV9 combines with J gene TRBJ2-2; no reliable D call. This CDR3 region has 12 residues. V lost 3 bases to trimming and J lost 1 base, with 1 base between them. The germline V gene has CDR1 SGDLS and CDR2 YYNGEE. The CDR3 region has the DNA TGTGCCAGCAGCGAGAACACCGGGGAGCTGTTTTTT. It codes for CASSENTGELFF. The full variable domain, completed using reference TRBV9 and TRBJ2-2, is DSGVTQTPKHLITATGQRVTLRCSPRSGDLSVYWYQQSLDQGLQFLIQYYNGEERAKGNILERFSAQQFPDLHSELNLSSLELGDSALYFCASSENTGELFFGEGSRLTVL.